Reported below is one TCR beta chain. Its antigen is currently unknown. V lost 0 bases, J lost 8 bases, and 9 bases stayed unmatched. Germline values: CDR1 MNHEY, CDR2 SVGAGI. The CDR3 length is 16 residues. These data originate in a study of T-cell reconstitution after alpha-beta-depleted transplantation in children. For TCRbeta, the library was prepared with unique molecular identifiers. MiXCR, run by TCRdb on the PCR reads, gives a single entry per CDR3 protein. The repertoire has over 100,000 distinct CDR3 sequences, 9% to 12% of them found once; the top ten carry less than 35%. Study-level results: For some patients, TCRbeta diversity was high at day 60 because of recipient T cells and thymic progenitors that survived. At around two months after transplant, the alpha-beta T cells were reportedly derived from several hundred expanded clones that came from non-depleted graft cells.

The sequencing used PBMCs, collected before TCRalphabeta/CD19-depleted stem cell transplant. This receptor was obtained from a boy aged 2 to 9 with acute lymphoblastic leukemia, due to receive a stem cell transplant. J is TRBJ1-4 and V is TRBV6-5; TRBD1 agrees at 7 bases. CDR3 amino acids: CASSYSSQGVSEKLFF. The CDR3 region has the DNA TGTGCCAGCAGTTACTCCAGCCAGGGGGTGAGCGAAAAACTGTTTTTT.